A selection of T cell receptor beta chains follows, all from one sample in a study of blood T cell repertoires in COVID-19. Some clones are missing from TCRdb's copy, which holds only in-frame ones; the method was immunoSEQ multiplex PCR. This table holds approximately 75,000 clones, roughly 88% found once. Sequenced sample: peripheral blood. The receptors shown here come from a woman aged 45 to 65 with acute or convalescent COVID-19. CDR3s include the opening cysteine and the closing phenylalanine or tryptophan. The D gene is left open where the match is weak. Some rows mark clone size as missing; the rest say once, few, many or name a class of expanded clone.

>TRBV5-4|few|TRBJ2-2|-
CASSNRETGELFF
TGTGCCAGCAGCAACAGGGAAACCGGGGAGCTGTTTTTT
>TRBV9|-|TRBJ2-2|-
CASSISNTGELFF
TGTGCCAGCAGCATATCGAACACCGGGGAGCTGTTTTTT
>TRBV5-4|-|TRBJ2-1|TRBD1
CASSEVPGQGSEQFF
TGTGCCAGCAGCGAAGTGCCGGGACAGGGGTCTGAGCAGTTCTTC
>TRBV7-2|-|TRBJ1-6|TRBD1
CASSLRQGATYNSPLHF
TGTGCCAGCAGCTTACGACAGGGGGCAACCTATAATTCACCCCTCCACTTT
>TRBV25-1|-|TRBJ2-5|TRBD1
CASSEYQGEETQYF
TGTGCCAGCAGTGAATATCAGGGGGAAGAGACCCAGTACTTC
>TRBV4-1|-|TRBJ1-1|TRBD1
CASSQGTLGQGVTEAFF
TGCGCCAGCAGCCAGGGAACCCTCGGACAGGGGGTGACTGAAGCTTTCTTT
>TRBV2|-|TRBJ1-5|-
CASRGRARNPGGNQPQHF
TGTGCCAGCAGGGGCAGGGCCCGGAACCCGGGCGGCAATCAGCCCCAGCATTTT
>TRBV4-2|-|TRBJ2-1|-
CASSQDRLAWIF
TGTGCCAGCAGCCAAGACCGGCTAGCCTGGATCTTC
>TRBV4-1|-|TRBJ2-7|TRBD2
CASSPGLAGVEQYF
TGCGCCAGCAGCCCCGGACTAGCGGGAGTAGAGCAGTACTTC
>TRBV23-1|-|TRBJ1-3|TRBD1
CASSRDRDGNTIYF
TGCGCCAGCAGCCGGGACAGGGATGGAAACACCATATATTTT
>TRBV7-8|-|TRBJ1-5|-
CASGAWGQPQHF
TGTGCGAGCGGGGCGTGGGGTCAGCCCCAGCATTTT
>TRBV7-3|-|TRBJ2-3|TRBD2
CASSPTSGGATDTQYF
TGTGCCAGCAGCCCTACCAGCGGGGGGGCCACGGATACGCAGTATTTT
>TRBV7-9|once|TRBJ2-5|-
CASSEQGARGETQYF
TGTGCCAGCAGCGAGCAAGGGGCGCGGGGAGAGACCCAGTACTTC
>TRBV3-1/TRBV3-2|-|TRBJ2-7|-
CASSHRSGSIYEQYF
TGTGCCAGCAGCCACCGCTCCGGGAGTATCTACGAGCAGTACTTC
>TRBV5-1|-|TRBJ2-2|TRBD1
CASSSLGQGRPGELFF
TGCGCCAGCAGCTCCCTGGGACAGGGGAGGCCCGGGGAGCTGTTTTTT
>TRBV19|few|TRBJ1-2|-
CASSIGQALGGYTF
TGTGCCAGTAGTATAGGACAGGCATTAGGAGGCTACACCTTC
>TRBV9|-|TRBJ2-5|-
CASSEGRANLQETQYF
TGTGCCAGCAGCGAAGGGCGGGCGAACCTCCAAGAGACCCAGTACTTC
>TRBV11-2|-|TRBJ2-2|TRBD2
CASRGEHTGELFF
TGTGCCTCCCGGGGGGAGCACACCGGGGAGCTGTTTTTT
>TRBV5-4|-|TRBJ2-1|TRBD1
CASQGQGLGYNEQFF
TGTGCCAGTCAGGGACAGGGGTTAGGCTACAATGAGCAGTTCTTC
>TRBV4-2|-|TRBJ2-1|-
CASSQESPGEQFF
TGTGCCAGCAGCCAAGAATCTCCAGGGGAGCAGTTCTTC
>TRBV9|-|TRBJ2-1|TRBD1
CASSVGDRGYNEQFF
TGTGCCAGCAGCGTAGGGGACAGGGGATACAATGAGCAGTTCTTC
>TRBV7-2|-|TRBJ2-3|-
CASSSMDRFSTDTQYF
TGTGCCAGCAGCTCGATGGACAGATTTAGCACAGATACGCAGTATTTT
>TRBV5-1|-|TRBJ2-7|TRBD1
CASSLGQGWYEQYF
TGCGCCAGCAGCTTGGGACAGGGGTGGTACGAGCAGTACTTC
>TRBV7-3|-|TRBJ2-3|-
CASSQSGSTDTQYF
TGTGCCAGCAGCCAAAGCGGGAGCACAGATACGCAGTATTTT
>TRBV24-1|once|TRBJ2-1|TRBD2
CATSDPSGRVDEQFF
TGTGCCACCAGTGACCCTAGCGGGAGGGTGGATGAGCAGTTCTTC
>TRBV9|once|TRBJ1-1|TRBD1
CASGTGPSEAFF
TGTGCCAGTGGGACAGGGCCTTCGGAGGCTTTCTTT
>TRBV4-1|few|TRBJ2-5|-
CASSQVGLTRGETQYF
TGCGCCAGCAGCCAAGTTGGACTTACTCGGGGAGAGACCCAGTACTTC
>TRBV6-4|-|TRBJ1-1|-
CASSVGASTEAFF
TGTGCCAGCAGTGTGGGCGCGAGCACTGAAGCTTTCTTT
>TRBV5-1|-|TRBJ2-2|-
CAPEPGFDTGELFF
TGCGCCCCTGAACCAGGGTTCGACACCGGGGAGCTGTTTTTT
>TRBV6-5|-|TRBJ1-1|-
CASSRNTEAFF
TGTGCCAGCAGTCGTAACACTGAAGCTTTCTTT
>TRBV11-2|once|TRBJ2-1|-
CASSLAAAYNEQFF
TGTGCCAGCAGCTTAGCCGCAGCCTACAATGAGCAGTTCTTC
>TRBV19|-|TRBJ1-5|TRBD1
CASSRTLGTGAFQPQHF
TGTGCCAGTAGTAGGACCCTCGGGACAGGGGCTTTTCAGCCCCAGCATTTT
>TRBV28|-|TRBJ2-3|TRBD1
CASSFARGQGADTQYF
TGTGCCAGCAGTTTCGCCAGGGGACAGGGGGCAGATACGCAGTATTTT
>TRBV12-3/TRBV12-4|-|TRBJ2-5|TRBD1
CASGDRGGETQYF
TGTGCCAGCGGGGACAGGGGAGGTGAGACCCAGTACTTC
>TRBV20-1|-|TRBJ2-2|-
CSASNRANTGELFF
TGCAGTGCTAGTAACAGAGCGAACACCGGGGAGCTGTTTTTT
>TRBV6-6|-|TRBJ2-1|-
CASSYPGGPRGNEQFF
TGTGCCAGCAGTTACCCAGGGGGGCCACGGGGGAATGAGCAGTTCTTC
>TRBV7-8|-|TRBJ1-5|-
CASSPNSNQPQHF
TGTGCCAGCAGCCCAAATAGCAATCAGCCCCAGCATTTT
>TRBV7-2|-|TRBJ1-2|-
CASSLVQGGYGYTF
TGTGCCAGCAGCTTAGTTCAGGGAGGGTATGGCTACACCTTC
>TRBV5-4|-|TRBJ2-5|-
CASSPGGGLGETQYF
TGTGCCAGCAGCCCTGGGGGGGGGCTTGGGGAGACCCAGTACTTC